A selection of T cell receptor beta chains follows, all from one sample in a study of monozygotic twins with inflammatory bowel disease. Using the 5' RACE reads, TCRdb records one entry per CDR3 protein without DNA. This table holds 350,000 to 550,000 distinct CDR3 sequences. The sequenced material came from blood. These receptors all stem from a human donor with ulcerative colitis or Crohn's disease, or a healthy co-twin of an affected twin (not recorded which). The CDR3 runs from the conserved cysteine through the conserved F or W. The order of the fields is CDR3 length, J gene, V gene, CDR3 protein.

cdr3_length: 18
j_call: TRBJ2-6
v_call: TRBV5-4
cdr3_aa: CASSWDGIDPSGANVLTF

cdr3_length: 14
j_call: TRBJ2-4
v_call: TRBV7-9
cdr3_aa: CASSLRTEKNIQYF

cdr3_length: 16
j_call: TRBJ2-3
v_call: TRBV3-1
cdr3_aa: CASSLGAGEGTDTQYF

cdr3_length: 15
j_call: TRBJ2-3
v_call: TRBV5-1
cdr3_aa: CASRPLAGETDTQYF

cdr3_length: 13
j_call: TRBJ1-2
v_call: TRBV4-1
cdr3_aa: CASSQDVSYGYTF

cdr3_length: 15
j_call: TRBJ1-5
v_call: TRBV6-2/TRBV6-3
cdr3_aa: CASSRGQAPYQPQHF

cdr3_length: 14
j_call: TRBJ2-5
v_call: TRBV7-4
cdr3_aa: CASSLRPREETQYF

cdr3_length: 12
j_call: TRBJ2-1
v_call: TRBV6-1
cdr3_aa: CASSPDYNEQFF

cdr3_length: 12
j_call: TRBJ2-7
v_call: TRBV20-1
cdr3_aa: CSALRVGYEQYF

cdr3_length: 15
j_call: TRBJ2-5
v_call: TRBV15
cdr3_aa: CATEMRGALWETQYF

cdr3_length: 16
j_call: TRBJ1-2
v_call: TRBV6-1
cdr3_aa: CASSTGGGRPNYGYTF

cdr3_length: 17
j_call: TRBJ2-3
v_call: TRBV18
cdr3_aa: CASSPPAGVISTDTQYF

cdr3_length: 14
j_call: TRBJ2-2
v_call: TRBV20-1
cdr3_aa: CSARLAGGTGELFF

cdr3_length: 11
j_call: TRBJ2-1
v_call: TRBV30
cdr3_aa: CAWNKDNEQFF

cdr3_length: 13
j_call: TRBJ1-2
v_call: TRBV29-1
cdr3_aa: CSVEGDLSYGYTF

cdr3_length: 16
j_call: TRBJ2-1
v_call: TRBV5-1
cdr3_aa: CASSPETGTGYNEQFF